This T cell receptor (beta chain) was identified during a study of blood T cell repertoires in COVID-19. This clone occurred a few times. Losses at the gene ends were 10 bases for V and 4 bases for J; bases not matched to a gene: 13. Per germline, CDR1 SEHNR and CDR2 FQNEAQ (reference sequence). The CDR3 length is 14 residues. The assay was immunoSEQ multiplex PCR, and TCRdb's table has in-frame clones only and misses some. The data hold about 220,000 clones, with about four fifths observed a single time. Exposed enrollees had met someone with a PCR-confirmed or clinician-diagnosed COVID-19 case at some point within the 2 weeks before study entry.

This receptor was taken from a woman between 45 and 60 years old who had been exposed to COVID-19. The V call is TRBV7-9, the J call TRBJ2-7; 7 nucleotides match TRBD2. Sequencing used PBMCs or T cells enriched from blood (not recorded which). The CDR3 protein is CAIREVAGGYEQYF. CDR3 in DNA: TGTGCCATCCGAGAGGTAGCGGGTGGGTACGAGCAGTACTTC.